This T cell receptor (beta chain) stems from a study of blood T cell repertoires in COVID-19. CDR1 LNHDA and CDR2 SQIVND come from the germline V gene (reference sequence). This CDR3 is 13 amino acids long. V lost 2 bases and J lost 7, with 11 bases in between. Sequencing used immunoSEQ multiplex PCR; TCRdb keeps in-frame clones, though not all of them. The sample holds 170,000 or so clones, roughly 87% seen once. Cohort 3 donors counted as recovered after two negative PCRs, clearance, or resolved symptoms. The sample was PBMCs or T cells enriched from blood (not recorded which). This TCR derives from a woman between 45 and 65 years old who had recovered from COVID-19. This sequence joins TRBV19 and TRBJ1-1; D may be TRBD1 (5 bases). The CDR3 reads CASSIMWGNEAFF. CDR3 in DNA: TGTGCCAGTAGTATAATGTGGGGCAATGAAGCTTTCTTT.